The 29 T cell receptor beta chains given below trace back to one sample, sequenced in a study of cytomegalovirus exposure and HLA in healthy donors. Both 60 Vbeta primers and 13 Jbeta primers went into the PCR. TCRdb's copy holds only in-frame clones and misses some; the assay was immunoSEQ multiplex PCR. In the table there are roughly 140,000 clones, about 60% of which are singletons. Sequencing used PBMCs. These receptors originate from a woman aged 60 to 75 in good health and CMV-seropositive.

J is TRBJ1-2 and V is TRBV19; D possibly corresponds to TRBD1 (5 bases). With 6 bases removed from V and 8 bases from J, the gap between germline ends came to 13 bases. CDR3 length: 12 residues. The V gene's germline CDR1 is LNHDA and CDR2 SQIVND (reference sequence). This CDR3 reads CASREGPQGYTF. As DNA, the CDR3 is TGTGCCAGTAGGGAGGGACCGCAGGGCTACACCTTC. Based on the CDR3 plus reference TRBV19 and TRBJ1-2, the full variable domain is DGGITQSPKYLFRKEGQNVTLSCEQNLNHDAMYWYRQDPGQGLRLIYYSQIVNDFQKGDIAEGYSVSREKKESFPLTVTSAQKNPTAFYLCASREGPQGYTFGSGTRLTVV.

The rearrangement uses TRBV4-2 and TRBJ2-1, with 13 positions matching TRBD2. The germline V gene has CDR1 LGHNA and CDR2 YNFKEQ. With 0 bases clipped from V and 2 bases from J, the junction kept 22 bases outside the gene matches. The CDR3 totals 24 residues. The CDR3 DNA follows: TGTGCCAGCAGCCAAGAGGCGGGAACTAGCGGGAGGGTAACCTTCACCATAACCTACAATGAGCAGTTCTTC. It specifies CASSQEAGTSGRVTFTITYNEQFF.

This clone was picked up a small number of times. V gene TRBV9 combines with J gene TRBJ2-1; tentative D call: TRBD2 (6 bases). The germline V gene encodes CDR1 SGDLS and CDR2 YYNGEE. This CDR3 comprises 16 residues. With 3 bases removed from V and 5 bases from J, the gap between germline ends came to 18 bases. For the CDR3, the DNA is TGTGCCAGCAGCGCCCGGCCCGGGACTGAAAACAATGAGCAGTTCTTC. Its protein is CASSARPGTENNEQFF.

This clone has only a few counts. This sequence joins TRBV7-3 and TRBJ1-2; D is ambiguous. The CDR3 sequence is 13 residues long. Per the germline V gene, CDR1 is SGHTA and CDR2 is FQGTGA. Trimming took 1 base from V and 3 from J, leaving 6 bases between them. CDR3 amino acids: CASSLNTYYGYTF. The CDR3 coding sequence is TGTGCCAGCAGCTTAAACACCTACTATGGCTACACCTTC.

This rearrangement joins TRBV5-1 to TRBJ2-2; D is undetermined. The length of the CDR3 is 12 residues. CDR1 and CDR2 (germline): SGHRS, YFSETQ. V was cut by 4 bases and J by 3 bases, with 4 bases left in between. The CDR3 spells CASSLHTGELFF. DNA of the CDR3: TGCGCCAGCAGCCTACACACCGGGGAGCTGTTTTTT.

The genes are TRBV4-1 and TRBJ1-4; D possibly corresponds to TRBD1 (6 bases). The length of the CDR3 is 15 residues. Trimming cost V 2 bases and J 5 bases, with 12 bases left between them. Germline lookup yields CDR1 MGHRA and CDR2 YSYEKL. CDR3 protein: CASSQWDTVNEKLFF. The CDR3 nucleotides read TGCGCCAGCAGCCAATGGGACACCGTAAATGAAAAACTGTTTTTT.

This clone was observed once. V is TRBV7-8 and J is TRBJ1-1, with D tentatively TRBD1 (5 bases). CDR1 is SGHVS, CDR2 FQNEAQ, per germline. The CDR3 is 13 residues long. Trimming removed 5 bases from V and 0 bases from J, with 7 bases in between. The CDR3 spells CASSMDMNTEAFF. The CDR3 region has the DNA TGTGCCAGCAGCATGGACATGAACACTGAAGCTTTCTTT.

CDR3 amino acids: CASSPWRLPSNQPQHF. The CDR3 region has the DNA TGTGCCAGCAGTCCCTGGAGGCTCCCTAGCAATCAGCCCCAGCATTTT. The rearrangement joins TRBV2 to TRBJ1-5; D is uncertain. V gave up 5 bases and J gave up 0 bases, with 14 bases separating them. CDR3 length: 16 residues. The germline V gene encodes CDR1 SNHLY and CDR2 FYNNEI.

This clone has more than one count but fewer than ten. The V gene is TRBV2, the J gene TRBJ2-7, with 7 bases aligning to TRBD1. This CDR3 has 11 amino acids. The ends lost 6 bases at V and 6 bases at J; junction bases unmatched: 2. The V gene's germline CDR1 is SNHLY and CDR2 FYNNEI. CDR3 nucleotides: TGTGCCAGCAGACAGGGGTTCGAGCAGTACTTC. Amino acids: CASRQGFEQYF. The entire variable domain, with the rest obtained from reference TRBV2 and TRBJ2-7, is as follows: EPEVTQTPSHQVTQMGQEVILRCVPISNHLYFYWYRQILGQKVEFLVSFYNNEISEKSEIFDDQFSVERPDGSNFTLKIRSTKLEDSAMYFCASRQGFEQYFGPGTRLTVT.

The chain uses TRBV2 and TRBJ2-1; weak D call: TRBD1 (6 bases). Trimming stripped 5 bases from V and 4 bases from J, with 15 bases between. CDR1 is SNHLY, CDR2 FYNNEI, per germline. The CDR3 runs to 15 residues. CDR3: CASSPQGKGYNEQFF. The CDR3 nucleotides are TGTGCCAGCAGTCCCCAGGGGAAGGGGTACAATGAGCAGTTCTTC.

The CDR3 region is CASSYGLLSTDTQYF. The CDR3 coding sequence is TGTGCCAGCAGTTACGGGCTCCTCAGCACAGATACGCAGTATTTT. The V call is TRBV6-5, the J call TRBJ2-3, with unresolved D. Germline values: CDR1 MNHEY, CDR2 SVGAGI. The CDR3 loop spans 15 amino acids. Trimming took off 2 bases at V and 0 bases at J, with 9 bases between the two ends.

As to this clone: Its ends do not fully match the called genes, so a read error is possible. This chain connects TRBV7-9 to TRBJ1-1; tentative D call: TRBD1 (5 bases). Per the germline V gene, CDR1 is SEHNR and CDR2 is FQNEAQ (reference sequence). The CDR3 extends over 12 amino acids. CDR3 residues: CSSSLKDGGAFF. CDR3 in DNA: TGTTCCAGCAGCTTAAAGGACGGGGGAGCTTTCTTT.

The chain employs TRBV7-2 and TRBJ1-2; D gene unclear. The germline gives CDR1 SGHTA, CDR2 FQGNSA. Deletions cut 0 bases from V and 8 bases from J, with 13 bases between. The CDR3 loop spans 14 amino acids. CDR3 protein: CASSLAFLVEGYTF. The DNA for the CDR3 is TGTGCCAGCAGCTTAGCTTTTCTTGTTGAGGGCTACACCTTC.

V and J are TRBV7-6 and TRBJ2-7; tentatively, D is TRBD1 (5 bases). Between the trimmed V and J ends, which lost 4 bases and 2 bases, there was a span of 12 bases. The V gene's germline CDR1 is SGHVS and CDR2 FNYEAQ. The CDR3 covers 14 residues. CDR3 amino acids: CASSSVGPTYEQYF. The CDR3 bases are TGTGCCAGCAGCTCGGTGGGGCCAACCTACGAGCAGTACTTC. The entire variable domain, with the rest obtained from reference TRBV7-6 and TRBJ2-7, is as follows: GAGVSQSPRYKVTKRGQDVALRCDPISGHVSLYWYRQALGQGPEFLTYFNYEAQQDKSGLPNDRFSAERPEGSISTLTIQRTEQRDSAMYRCASSSVGPTYEQYFGPGTRLTVT.

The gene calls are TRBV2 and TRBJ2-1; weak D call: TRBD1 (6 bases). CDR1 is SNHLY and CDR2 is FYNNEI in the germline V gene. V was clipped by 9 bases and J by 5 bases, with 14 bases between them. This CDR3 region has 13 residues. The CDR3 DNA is TGTGCCAGAGCAGGGGTGATGGACAATGAGCAGTTCTTC. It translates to CARAGVMDNEQFF.

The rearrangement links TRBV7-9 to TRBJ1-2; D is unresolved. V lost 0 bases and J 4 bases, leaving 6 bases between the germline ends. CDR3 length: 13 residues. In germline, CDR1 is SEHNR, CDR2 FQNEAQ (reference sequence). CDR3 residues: CASSLAGSYGYTF. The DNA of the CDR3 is TGTGCCAGCAGCTTAGCGGGCTCCTATGGCTACACCTTC.

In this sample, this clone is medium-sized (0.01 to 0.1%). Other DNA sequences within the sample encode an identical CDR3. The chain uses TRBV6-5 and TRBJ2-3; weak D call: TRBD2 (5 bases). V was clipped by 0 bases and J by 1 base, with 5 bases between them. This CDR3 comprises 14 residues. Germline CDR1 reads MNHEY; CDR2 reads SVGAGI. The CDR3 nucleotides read TGTGCCAGCAGTTACTCTAGCGGCACAGATACGCAGTATTTT. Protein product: CASSYSSGTDTQYF.

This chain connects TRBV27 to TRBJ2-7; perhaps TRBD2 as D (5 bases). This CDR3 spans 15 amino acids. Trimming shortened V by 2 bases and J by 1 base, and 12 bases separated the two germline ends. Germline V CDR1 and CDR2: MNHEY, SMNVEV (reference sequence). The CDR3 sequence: CASSLVLAPSYEQYF. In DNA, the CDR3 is TGTGCCAGCAGTTTAGTGCTAGCTCCATCCTACGAGCAGTACTTC.

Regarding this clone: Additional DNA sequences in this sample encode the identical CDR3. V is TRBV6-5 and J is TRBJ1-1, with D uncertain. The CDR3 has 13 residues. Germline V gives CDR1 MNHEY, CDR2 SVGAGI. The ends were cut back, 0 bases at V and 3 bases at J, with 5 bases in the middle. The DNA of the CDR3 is TGTGCCAGCAGTTACTCGCGGGACACTGAAGCTTTCTTT. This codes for CASSYSRDTEAFF.

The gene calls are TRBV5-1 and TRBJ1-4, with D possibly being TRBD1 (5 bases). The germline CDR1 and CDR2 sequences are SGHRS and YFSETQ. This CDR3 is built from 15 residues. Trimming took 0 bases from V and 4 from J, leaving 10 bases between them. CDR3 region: CASSLGDYGNEKLFF. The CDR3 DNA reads TGCGCCAGCAGCTTGGGGGACTACGGTAATGAAAAACTGTTTTTT.

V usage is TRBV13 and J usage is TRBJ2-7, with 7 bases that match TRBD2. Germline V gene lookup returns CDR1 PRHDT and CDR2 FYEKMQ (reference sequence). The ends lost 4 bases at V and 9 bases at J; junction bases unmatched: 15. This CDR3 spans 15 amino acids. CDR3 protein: CASSSNYGGRIWQYF. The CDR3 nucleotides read TGTGCCAGCAGCTCCAACTACGGGGGGAGAATTTGGCAGTACTTC.

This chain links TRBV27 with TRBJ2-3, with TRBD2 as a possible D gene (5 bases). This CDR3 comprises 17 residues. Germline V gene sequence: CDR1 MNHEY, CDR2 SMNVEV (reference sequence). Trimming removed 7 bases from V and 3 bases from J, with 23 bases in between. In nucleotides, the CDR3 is TGTGCCAGCACTAAGAGAGGGTCTAGATGGGAAACAGATACGCAGTATTTT. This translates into CASTKRGSRWETDTQYF.

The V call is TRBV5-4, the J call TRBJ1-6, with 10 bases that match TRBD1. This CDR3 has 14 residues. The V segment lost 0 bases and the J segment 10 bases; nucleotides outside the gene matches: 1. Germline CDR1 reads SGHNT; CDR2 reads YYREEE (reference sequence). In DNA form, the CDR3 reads TGTGCCAGCAGCTTGGGGACAGGGGGATCACCCCTCCACTTT. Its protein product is CASSLGTGGSPLHF.

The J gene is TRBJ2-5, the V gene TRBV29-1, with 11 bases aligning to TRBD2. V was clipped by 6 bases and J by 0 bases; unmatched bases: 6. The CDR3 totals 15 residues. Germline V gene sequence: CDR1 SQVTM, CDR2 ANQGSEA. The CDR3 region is CSVGLAVSHQETQYF. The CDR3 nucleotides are TGCAGCGTGGGACTAGCGGTATCACACCAAGAGACCCAGTACTTC.

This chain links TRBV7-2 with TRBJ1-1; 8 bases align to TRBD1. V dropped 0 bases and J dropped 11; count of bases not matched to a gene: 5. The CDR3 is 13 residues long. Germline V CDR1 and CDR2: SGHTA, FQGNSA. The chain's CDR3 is CASSLATGAPAFF. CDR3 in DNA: TGTGCCAGCAGCTTAGCGACAGGGGCTCCGGCTTTCTTT.

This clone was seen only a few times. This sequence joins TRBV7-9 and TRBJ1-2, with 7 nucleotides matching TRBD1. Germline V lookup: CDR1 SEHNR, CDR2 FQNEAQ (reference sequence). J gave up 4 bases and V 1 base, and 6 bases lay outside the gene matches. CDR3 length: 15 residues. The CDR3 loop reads CASSLGPGQIYGYTF. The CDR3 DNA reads TGTGCCAGCAGCTTAGGACCGGGACAGATCTATGGCTACACCTTC.

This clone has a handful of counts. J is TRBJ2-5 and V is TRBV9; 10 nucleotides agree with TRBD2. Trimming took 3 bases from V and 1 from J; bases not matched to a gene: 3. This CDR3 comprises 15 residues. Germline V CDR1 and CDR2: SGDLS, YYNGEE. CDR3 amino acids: CASSGGLAAQETQYF. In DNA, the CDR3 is TGTGCCAGCAGCGGAGGACTAGCGGCCCAAGAGACCCAGTACTTC.

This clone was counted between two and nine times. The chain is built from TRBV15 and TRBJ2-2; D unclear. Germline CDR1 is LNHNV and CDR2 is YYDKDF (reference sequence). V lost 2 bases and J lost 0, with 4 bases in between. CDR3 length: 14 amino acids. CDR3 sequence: CATSRLSNTGELFF. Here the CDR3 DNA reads TGTGCCACCAGCAGACTTTCGAACACCGGGGAGCTGTTTTTT. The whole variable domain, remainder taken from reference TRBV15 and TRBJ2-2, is DAMVIQNPRYQVTQFGKPVTLSCSQTLNHNVMYWYQQKSSQAPKLLFHYYDKDFNNEADTPDNFQSRRPNTSFCFLDIRSPGLGDTAMYLCATSRLSNTGELFFGEGSRLTVL.

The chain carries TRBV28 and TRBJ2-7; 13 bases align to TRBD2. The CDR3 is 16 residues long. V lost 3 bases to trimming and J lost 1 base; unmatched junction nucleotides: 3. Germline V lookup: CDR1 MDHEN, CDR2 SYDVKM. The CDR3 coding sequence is TGTGCCAGCAGTTTCCGGACTAGCGGGGGATCCTACGAGCAGTACTTC. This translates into CASSFRTSGGSYEQYF.